Described below is a single TCR beta chain sequence and its context. The authors' processing: It was from reference gene primer amplification that nucleated cell counts were estimated. The table came from immunoSEQ multiplex PCR; TCRdb's copy has only in-frame clones and leaves some out. That table gives V, J and clone size, and the DNA gave D and trimming. Among 75,000 to 100,000 clones listed, 88% were seen once. CDR3 length: 13 amino acids. CDR1 GTSNPN and CDR2 SVGIG come from the germline V gene (reference sequence). V lost 0 bases, J lost 3 bases, and 5 bases lay in between. The sample originates from a study of blood T cell repertoires in COVID-19. Study-wide context: T cells, B-cell-depleted T cells, or PBMCs provided the cDNA or gDNA that served as material.

This receptor was identified in a man between 65 and 85 years old with acute or convalescent COVID-19. The sequenced sample was peripheral blood. The V and J genes are TRBV30 and TRBJ1-4, with no clear D. The CDR3 loop is CAWSVLPNEKLFF. CDR3 nucleotide sequence: TGTGCCTGGAGTGTACTGCCTAATGAAAAACTGTTTTTT.